The clone carrying this T cell receptor (beta chain) has more than one count but fewer than ten. Its antigen is not known. Through a sample-barcoded 5' primer and a J-beta primer mix, a second PCR was run for roughly 6 to 12 cycles. Using its own MiXCR run on the 5' RACE reads, TCRdb lists one record per CDR3 protein. The top ten hold 7.7% of the sample, which has about 1.7 million distinct CDR3 sequences, 28% seen once. These data are taken from a study of blood T cells in healthy people across ages. Findings and limits, study-wide: TCR beta diversity, measured per million T cells, fell in a roughly linear way with age. More naive CD4+ cells and higher diversity marked long-lived donors relative to aged donors.

The sequence was collected from a woman younger than 45 in good health. The sequencing input was blood.

The chain's CDR3 is CASSSTVIPYNEQFF. CDR3 bases: TGTGCCAGCAGTTCGACAGTGATACCCTACAATGAGCAGTTCTTC. This rearrangement joins TRBV27 to TRBJ2-1; maybe TRBD1 (5 bases). The CDR3 totals 15 residues. V was shortened by 4 bases and J by 2 bases, with 12 bases between the two germline ends. CDR1 MNHEY and CDR2 SMNVEV come from the germline V gene (reference sequence).